Each of the 3 T cell receptor beta chains below was sequenced from the same sample in a study of blood T cell repertoires in COVID-19. Here immunoSEQ multiplex PCR was the method, and the copy in TCRdb shows in-frame clones only, minus some. The sample includes over 100,000 clones, about four fifths of them seen just once. Sequencing used peripheral blood. These receptors came from a man in his 60s with active or convalescent COVID-19.

CDR3 in DNA: TGTGCCAGCAGCGTAGGGGCGGGAGGCACCGGGGAGCTGTTTTTT. Residues: CASSVGAGGTGELFF. The chain uses TRBV9 and TRBJ2-2; 8 bases match TRBD2. The CDR3 runs to 15 residues. The V and J ends lost 0 bases and 4 bases, in that order; junction bases with no gene match: 2. The V gene's germline CDR1 is SGDLS and CDR2 YYNGEE.

The CDR3 loop reads CATSTGPEQFF. For the CDR3, the DNA is TGTGCCACCAGTACAGGGCCTGAGCAGTTCTTC. This chain uses TRBV24-1 with TRBJ2-1; perhaps TRBD1 as D (6 bases). V was clipped by 6 bases and J by 9 bases, with 8 bases between them. Germline lookup yields CDR1 KGHDR and CDR2 SFDVKD. The CDR3 covers 11 residues.

The J gene is TRBJ1-1, the V gene TRBV7-3, with D unclear. Trimming removed 1 base at V and 5 bases at J, with 8 bases between. In germline, CDR1 is SGHTA, CDR2 FQGTGA. The CDR3 loop spans 13 amino acids. The CDR3 DNA reads as TGTGCCAGCAGCTTAAATGGAGTAACTGAAGCTTTCTTT. Protein: CASSLNGVTEAFF.